The clone carrying this T cell receptor beta chain was observed a single time. Libraries were prepared by immunoSEQ multiplex PCR; TCRdb keeps only in-frame clonotypes and omits some of them. This table has 150,000 or so clones, about 94% appearing once. This CDR3 spans 14 amino acids. Per germline, CDR1 SGHVS and CDR2 FQNEAQ. Trimming left V 5 bases short and J 2 bases short, with 10 bases between. This sample stems from a study of control samples from healthy donors and cancer patients. The chain recombines TRBV7-8 with TRBJ1-5, with a possible D match to TRBD1 (6 bases). The receptor was isolated from a man aged 40-55 years in good health. Sequenced: blood. CDR3 amino acids: CASSLNRGNQPQHF. The CDR3, as DNA: TGTGCCAGCAGCCTAAACAGGGGCAATCAGCCCCAGCATTTT.